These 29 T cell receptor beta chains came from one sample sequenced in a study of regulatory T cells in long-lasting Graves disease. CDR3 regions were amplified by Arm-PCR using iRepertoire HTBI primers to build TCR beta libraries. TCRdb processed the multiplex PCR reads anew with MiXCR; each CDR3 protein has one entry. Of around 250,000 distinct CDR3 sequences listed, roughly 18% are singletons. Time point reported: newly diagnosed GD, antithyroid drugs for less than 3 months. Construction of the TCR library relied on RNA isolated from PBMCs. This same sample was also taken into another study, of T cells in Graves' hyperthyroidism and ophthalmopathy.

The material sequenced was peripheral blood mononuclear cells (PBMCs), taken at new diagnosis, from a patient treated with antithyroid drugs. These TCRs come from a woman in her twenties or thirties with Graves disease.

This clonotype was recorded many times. The DNA of the CDR3 is TGTGCCAGCACAGCTGGGGGACTATTCTACGAGCAGTACTTC. Amino acid sequence: CASTAGGLFYEQYF. The chain uses TRBV7-8 and TRBJ2-7, with 7 positions matching TRBD2. The junction had 9 bases not matched to a gene; V was cut back by 7 bases and J by 3 bases. The CDR3 totals 14 residues. CDR1 and CDR2 (germline): SGHVS, FQNEAQ.

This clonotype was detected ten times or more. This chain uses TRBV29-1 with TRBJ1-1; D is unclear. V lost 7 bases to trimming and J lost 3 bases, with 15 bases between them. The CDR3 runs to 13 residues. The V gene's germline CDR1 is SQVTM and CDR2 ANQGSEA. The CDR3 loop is CSAPLAGDTEAFF. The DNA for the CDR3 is TGCAGCGCACCATTGGCGGGTGACACTGAAGCTTTCTTT.

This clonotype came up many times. Here the CDR3 DNA reads TGCAGTGCTTACAGGGGGCAGGACAATGAGCAGTTCTTC. This encodes CSAYRGQDNEQFF. The chain combines TRBV20-1 with TRBJ2-1; 9 nucleotides match TRBD1. The CDR3 runs to 13 residues. With 5 bases clipped from V and 5 bases from J, the junction kept 4 bases outside the gene matches. Germline CDR1 reads DFQATT; CDR2 reads SNEGSKA (reference sequence).

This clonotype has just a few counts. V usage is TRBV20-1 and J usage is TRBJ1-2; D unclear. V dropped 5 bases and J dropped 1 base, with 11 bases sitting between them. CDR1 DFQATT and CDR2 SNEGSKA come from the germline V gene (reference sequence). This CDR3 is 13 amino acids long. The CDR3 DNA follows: TGCAGTGCTGGAGTGGGGATTAACTATGGCTACACCTTC. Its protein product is CSAGVGINYGYTF.

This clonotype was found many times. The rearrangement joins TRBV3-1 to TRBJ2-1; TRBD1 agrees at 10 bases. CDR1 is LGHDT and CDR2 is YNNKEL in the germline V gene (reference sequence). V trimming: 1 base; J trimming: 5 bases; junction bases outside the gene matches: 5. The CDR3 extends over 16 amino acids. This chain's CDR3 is CASSQVGTGVNNEQFF. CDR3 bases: TGTGCCAGCAGCCAAGTTGGGACAGGGGTTAACAATGAGCAGTTCTTC.

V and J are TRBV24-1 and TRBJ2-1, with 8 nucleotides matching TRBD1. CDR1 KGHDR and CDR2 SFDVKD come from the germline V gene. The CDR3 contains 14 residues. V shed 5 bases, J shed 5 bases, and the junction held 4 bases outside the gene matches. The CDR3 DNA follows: TGTGCCACCAGTGCCGGGACAGGTAACAATGAGCAGTTCTTC. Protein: CATSAGTGNNEQFF.

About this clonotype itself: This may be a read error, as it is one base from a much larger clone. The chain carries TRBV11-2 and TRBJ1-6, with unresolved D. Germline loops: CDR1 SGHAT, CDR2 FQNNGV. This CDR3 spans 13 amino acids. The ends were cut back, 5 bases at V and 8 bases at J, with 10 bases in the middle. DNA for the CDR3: TGTGCCAGCAGCGGGCCCCTACATTCACCCCTCCACTTT. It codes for CASSGPLHSPLHF.

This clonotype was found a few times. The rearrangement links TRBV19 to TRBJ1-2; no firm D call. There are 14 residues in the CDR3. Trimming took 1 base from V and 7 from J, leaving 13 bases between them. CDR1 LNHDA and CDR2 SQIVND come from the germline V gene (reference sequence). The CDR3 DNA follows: TGTGCCAGTAGTATAGCTTCGGGGTCCTCTGGCTACACCTTC. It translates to CASSIASGSSGYTF.

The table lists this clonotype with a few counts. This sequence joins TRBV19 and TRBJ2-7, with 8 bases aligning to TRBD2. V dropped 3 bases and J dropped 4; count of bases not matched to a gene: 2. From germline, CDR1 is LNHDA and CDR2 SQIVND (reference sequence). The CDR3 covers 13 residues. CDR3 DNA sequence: TGTGCCAGTAGTATTAGCGGGGCTTACGAGCAGTACTTC. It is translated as CASSISGAYEQYF.

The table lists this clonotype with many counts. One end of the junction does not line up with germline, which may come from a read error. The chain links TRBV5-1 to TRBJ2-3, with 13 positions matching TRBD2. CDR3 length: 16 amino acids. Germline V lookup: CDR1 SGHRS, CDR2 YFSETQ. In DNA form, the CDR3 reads TGTGCCAGCAGGTCCGGGACTAGCGGGGCGGCAGATACGCAGTATTTT. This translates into CASRSGTSGAADTQYF.

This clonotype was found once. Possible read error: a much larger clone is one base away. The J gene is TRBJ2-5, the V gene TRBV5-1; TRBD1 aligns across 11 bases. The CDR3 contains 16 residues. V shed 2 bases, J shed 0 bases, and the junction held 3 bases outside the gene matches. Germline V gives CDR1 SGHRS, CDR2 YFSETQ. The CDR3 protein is CASSLWTGGNQETQYF. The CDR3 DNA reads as TGCGCCAGCAGCTTATGGACAGGGGGCAACCAAGAGACCCAGTACTTC.

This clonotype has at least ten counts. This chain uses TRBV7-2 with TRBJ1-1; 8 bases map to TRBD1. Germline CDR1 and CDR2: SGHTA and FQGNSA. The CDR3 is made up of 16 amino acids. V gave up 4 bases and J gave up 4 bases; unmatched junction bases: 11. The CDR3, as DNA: TGTGCCAGCAGCTCCGCAGGAGTTACAGGGGGCACTGAAGCTTTCTTT. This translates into CASSSAGVTGGTEAFF.

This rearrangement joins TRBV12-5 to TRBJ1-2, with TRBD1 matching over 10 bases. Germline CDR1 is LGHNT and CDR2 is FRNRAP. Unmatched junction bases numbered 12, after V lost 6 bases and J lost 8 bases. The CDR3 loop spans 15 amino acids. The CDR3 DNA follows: TGTGCTAGTGGGACCGGGACAGGGGTCCCGGGAGGCTACACCTTC. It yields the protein CASGTGTGVPGGYTF.

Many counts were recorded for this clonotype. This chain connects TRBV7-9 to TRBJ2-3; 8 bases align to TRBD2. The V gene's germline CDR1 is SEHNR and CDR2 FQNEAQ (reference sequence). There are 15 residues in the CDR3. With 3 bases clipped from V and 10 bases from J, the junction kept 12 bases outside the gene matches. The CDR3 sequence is CASSLTPEAGAAQYF. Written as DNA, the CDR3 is TGTGCCAGCAGCTTGACGCCCGAAGCGGGGGCTGCGCAGTATTTT. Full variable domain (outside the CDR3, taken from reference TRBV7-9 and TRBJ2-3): DTGVSQNPRHKITKRGQNVTFRCDPISEHNRLYWYRQTLGQGPEFLTYFQNEAQLEKSRLLSDRFSAERPKGSFSTLEIQRTEQGDSAMYLCASSLTPEAGAAQYFGPGTRLTVL.

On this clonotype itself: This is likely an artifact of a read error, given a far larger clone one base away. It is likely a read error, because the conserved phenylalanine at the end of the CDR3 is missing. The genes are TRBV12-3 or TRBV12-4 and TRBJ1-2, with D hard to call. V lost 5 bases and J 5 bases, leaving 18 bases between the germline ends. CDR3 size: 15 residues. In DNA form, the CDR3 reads TGTGCCAGCAGTGAGGGCCGGCAGGTGTATTATGGCTACACCCTC. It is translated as CASSEGRQVYYGYTL.

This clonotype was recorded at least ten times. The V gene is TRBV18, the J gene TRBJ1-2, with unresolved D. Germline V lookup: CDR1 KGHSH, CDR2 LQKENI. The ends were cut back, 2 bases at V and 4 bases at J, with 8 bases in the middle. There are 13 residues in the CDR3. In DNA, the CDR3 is TGTGCCAGCTCACCAATGGTTTCCTATGGCTACACCTTC. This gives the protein CASSPMVSYGYTF.

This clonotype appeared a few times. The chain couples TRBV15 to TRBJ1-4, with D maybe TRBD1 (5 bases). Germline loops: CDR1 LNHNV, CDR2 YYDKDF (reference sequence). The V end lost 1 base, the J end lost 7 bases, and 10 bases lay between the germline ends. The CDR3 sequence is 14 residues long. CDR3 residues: CATSRGGGGEKLFF. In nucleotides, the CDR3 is TGTGCCACCAGCAGAGGGGGGGGAGGTGAAAAACTGTTTTTT.

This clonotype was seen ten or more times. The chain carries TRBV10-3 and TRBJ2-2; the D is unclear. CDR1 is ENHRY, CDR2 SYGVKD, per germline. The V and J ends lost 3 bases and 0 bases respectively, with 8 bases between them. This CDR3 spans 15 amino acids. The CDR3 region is CAISESTANTGELFF. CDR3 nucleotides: TGTGCCATCAGTGAATCAACCGCGAACACCGGGGAGCTGTTTTTT.

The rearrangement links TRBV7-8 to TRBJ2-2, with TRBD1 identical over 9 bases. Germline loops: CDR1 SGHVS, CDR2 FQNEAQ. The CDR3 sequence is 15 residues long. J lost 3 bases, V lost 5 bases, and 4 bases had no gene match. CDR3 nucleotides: TGTGCCAGCAGCACCGGGACAGGGCACACCGGGGAGCTGTTTTTT. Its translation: CASSTGTGHTGELFF.

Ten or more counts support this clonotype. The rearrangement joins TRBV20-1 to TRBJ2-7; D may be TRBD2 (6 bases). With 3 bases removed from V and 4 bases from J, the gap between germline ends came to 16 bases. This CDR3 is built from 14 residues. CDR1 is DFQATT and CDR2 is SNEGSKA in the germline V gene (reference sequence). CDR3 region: CSARSAEGWYEQYF. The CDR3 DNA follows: TGCAGTGCTAGGTCCGCGGAGGGATGGTACGAGCAGTACTTC.

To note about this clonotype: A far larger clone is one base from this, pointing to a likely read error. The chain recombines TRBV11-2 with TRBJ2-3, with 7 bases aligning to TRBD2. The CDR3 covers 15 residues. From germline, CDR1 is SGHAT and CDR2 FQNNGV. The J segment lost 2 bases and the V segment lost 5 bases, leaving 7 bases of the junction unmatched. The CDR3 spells CASSRRGSDTDTQYF. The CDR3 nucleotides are TGTGCCAGCAGCCGGCGGGGGTCCGACACAGATACGCAGTATTTT.

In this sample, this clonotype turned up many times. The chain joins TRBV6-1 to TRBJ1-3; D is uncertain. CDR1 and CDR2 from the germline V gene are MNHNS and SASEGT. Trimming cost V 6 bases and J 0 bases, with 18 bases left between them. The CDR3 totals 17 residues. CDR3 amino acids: CASSSDRLPNSGNTIYF. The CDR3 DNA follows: TGTGCCAGCAGCTCCGACCGCCTTCCTAACTCTGGAAACACCATATATTTT.

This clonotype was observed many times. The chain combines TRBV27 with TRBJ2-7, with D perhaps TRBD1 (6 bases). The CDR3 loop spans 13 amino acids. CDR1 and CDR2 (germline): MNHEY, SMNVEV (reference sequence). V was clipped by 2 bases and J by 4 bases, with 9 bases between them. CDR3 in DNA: TGTGCCAGCAGTTTAGGGACACCATACGAGCAGTACTTC. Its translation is CASSLGTPYEQYF.

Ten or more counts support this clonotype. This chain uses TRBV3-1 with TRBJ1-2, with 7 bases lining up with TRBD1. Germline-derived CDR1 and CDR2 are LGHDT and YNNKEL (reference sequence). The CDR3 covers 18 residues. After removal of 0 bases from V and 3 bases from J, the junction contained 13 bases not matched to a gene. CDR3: CASSQEWSKGAGDYGYTF. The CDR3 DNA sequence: TGTGCCAGCAGCCAAGAGTGGTCAAAGGGGGCTGGTGACTATGGCTACACCTTC.

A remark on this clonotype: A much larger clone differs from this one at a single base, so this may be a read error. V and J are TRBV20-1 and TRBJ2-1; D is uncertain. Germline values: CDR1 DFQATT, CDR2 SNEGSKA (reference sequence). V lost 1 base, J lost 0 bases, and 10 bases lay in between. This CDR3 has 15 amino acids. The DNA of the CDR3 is TGCAGTGCTAGAGCCCTTGCCGCCTCCTACAATGAGCAGTTCTTC. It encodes CSARALAASYNEQFF.

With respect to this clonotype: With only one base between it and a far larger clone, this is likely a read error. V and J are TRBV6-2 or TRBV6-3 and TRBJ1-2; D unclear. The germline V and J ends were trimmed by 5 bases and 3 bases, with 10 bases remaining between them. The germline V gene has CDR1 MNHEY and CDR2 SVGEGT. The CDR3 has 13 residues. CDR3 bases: TGTGCCAGCAGTCCGTACACGTACTATGGCTACACCTTC. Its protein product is CASSPYTYYGYTF.

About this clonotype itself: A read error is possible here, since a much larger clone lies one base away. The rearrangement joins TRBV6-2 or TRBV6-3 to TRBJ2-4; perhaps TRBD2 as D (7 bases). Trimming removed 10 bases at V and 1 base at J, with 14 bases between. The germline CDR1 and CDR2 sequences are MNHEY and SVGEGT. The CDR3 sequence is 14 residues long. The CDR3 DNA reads TGTGCCACCGAGGGGGGGCCGGCCAAAAACATTCAGTACTTC. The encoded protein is CATEGGPAKNIQYF.

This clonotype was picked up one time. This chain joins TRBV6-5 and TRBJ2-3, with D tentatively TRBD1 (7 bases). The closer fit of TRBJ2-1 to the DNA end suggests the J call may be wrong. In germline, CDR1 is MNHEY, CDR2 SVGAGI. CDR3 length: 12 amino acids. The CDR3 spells CASSYQGGEQFF. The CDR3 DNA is TGTGCCAGCAGTTACCAGGGGGGCGAGCAGTTCTTC.

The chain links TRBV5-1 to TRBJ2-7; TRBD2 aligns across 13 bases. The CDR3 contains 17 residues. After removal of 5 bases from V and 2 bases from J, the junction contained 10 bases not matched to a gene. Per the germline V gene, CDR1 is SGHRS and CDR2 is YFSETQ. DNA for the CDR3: TGCGCCAGCAGACCTGGACTAGCGGGGGAAAGGGCCTACGAGCAGTACTTC. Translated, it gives CASRPGLAGERAYEQYF.